A selection of T cell receptor beta chains follows, all from one sample in a study of cytomegalovirus exposure and HLA in healthy donors. Sequenced by immunoSEQ multiplex PCR; TCRdb stores in-frame clones only, minus some. The data hold 85,000 to 100,000 clones, with 84% observed a single time. Sequenced sample: PBMCs. These receptors all stem from a woman in her late teens or twenties in good health and CMV-seropositive. Each CDR3 is given with its conserved first and last residue. D genes are given only for firm matches. Only part of the rows carry a size: once, few, many, or a class if the clone is expanded.

D gene: .; J gene: TRBJ2-7; V gene: TRBV7-2; clone size: .; CDR3 protein: CASSLFVSSSYEQYF; CDR3 DNA: TGTGCCAGCAGCTTATTTGTCAGTTCCTCCTACGAGCAGTACTTC
D gene: TRBD1; J gene: TRBJ1-2; V gene: TRBV4-2; clone size: .; CDR3 protein: CASSQPGQGGYTF; CDR3 DNA: TGTGCCAGCAGCCAGCCGGGACAGGGGGGCTACACCTTC
D gene: .; J gene: TRBJ1-2; V gene: TRBV19; clone size: few; CDR3 protein: CAAKSAGRVYGYTF; CDR3 DNA: TGTGCCGCCAAGTCCGCGGGGCGAGTCTATGGCTACACCTTC
D gene: .; J gene: TRBJ2-1; V gene: TRBV5-4; clone size: once; CDR3 protein: CASSSREAAYNEQFF; CDR3 DNA: TGTGCCAGCAGTTCTCGGGAAGCGGCCTACAATGAGCAGTTCTTC
D gene: .; J gene: TRBJ2-1; V gene: TRBV5-1; clone size: .; CDR3 protein: CASSLGGVNEQFF; CDR3 DNA: TGCGCCAGCAGCTTGGGCGGGGTCAATGAGCAGTTCTTC
D gene: .; J gene: TRBJ1-5; V gene: TRBV4-1; clone size: .; CDR3 protein: CASSLDSPYSNQPQHF; CDR3 DNA: TGCGCCAGCAGTTTGGACAGTCCCTATAGCAATCAGCCCCAGCATTTT
D gene: TRBD1; J gene: TRBJ2-1; V gene: TRBV7-9; clone size: .; CDR3 protein: CASSKTGDEQFF; CDR3 DNA: TGTGCCAGCAGTAAAACAGGGGATGAGCAGTTCTTC
D gene: .; J gene: TRBJ1-1; V gene: TRBV4-1; clone size: .; CDR3 protein: CASSQGRLGGRAGTEAFF; CDR3 DNA: TGCGCCAGCAGCCAAGGGAGGTTAGGAGGGCGGGCGGGTACTGAAGCTTTCTTT
D gene: .; J gene: TRBJ2-1; V gene: TRBV7-3; clone size: .; CDR3 protein: CASSSGAGTVYNEQFF; CDR3 DNA: TGTGCCAGCAGCTCGGGAGCCGGGACAGTATACAATGAGCAGTTCTTC
D gene: .; J gene: TRBJ1-6; V gene: TRBV30; clone size: .; CDR3 protein: CARRVGDYSPLHF; CDR3 DNA: TGTGCCCGTCGGGTGGGTGACTATTCACCCCTCCACTTT
D gene: TRBD2; J gene: TRBJ2-1; V gene: TRBV11-3; clone size: .; CDR3 protein: CASSLAGGPPFF; CDR3 DNA: TGTGCCAGCAGCCTAGCGGGAGGGCCTCCGTTCTTC
D gene: TRBD1; J gene: TRBJ2-7; V gene: TRBV29-1; clone size: .; CDR3 protein: CSAQKGTGNYEQYF; CDR3 DNA: TGCAGCGCCCAGAAGGGGACAGGAAACTACGAGCAGTACTTC
D gene: .; J gene: TRBJ1-1; V gene: TRBV29-1; clone size: .; CDR3 protein: CSVVWGDVLNTEAFF; CDR3 DNA: TGCAGCGTTGTTTGGGGAGATGTACTGAACACTGAAGCTTTCTTT
D gene: TRBD1; J gene: TRBJ2-7; V gene: TRBV10-3; clone size: .; CDR3 protein: CAIRGTGVDEQYF; CDR3 DNA: TGTGCCATCAGGGGGACAGGGGTGGACGAGCAGTACTTC
D gene: TRBD1; J gene: TRBJ1-4; V gene: TRBV5-1; clone size: .; CDR3 protein: CASSMRRDRGNEKLFF; CDR3 DNA: TGCGCCAGCAGCATGCGCCGGGACAGGGGCAATGAAAAACTGTTTTTT
D gene: .; J gene: TRBJ1-2; V gene: TRBV6-5; clone size: .; CDR3 protein: CASSLDSYYGYTF; CDR3 DNA: TGTGCCAGCAGCCTCGACAGTTACTATGGCTACACCTTC
D gene: .; J gene: TRBJ1-1; V gene: TRBV7-9; clone size: .; CDR3 protein: CASSHPTGMNTEAFF; CDR3 DNA: TGTGCCAGCAGCCACCCCACAGGAATGAACACTGAAGCTTTCTTT
D gene: .; J gene: TRBJ2-5; V gene: TRBV9; clone size: .; CDR3 protein: CASSVAKERHQETQYF; CDR3 DNA: TGTGCCAGCAGCGTAGCCAAGGAGCGACACCAAGAGACCCAGTACTTC
D gene: TRBD2; J gene: TRBJ2-5; V gene: TRBV9; clone size: .; CDR3 protein: CASSLLAGADQETQYF; CDR3 DNA: TGTGCCAGCAGCCTTCTAGCGGGAGCCGACCAAGAGACCCAGTACTTC
D gene: TRBD1; J gene: TRBJ1-4; V gene: TRBV30; clone size: .; CDR3 protein: CAWSQWTGSEKLFF; CDR3 DNA: TGTGCCTGGAGTCAATGGACAGGGAGTGAAAAACTGTTTTTT
D gene: .; J gene: TRBJ2-3; V gene: TRBV6-4; clone size: .; CDR3 protein: CASSGPPLNTDTQYF; CDR3 DNA: TGTGCCAGCAGTGGCCCGCCACTTAACACAGATACGCAGTATTTT
D gene: .; J gene: TRBJ2-7; V gene: TRBV28; clone size: .; CDR3 protein: CASSPGDRLSPSMYF; CDR3 DNA: TGTGCCAGCAGTCCCGGTGACAGGCTTTCTCCGAGTATGTACTTC
D gene: .; J gene: TRBJ1-3; V gene: TRBV28; clone size: once; CDR3 protein: CASSFQRSGNTIYF; CDR3 DNA: TGTGCCAGCAGTTTTCAGCGCTCTGGAAACACCATATATTTT
D gene: TRBD1; J gene: TRBJ2-5; V gene: TRBV15; clone size: .; CDR3 protein: CATSRSGGQETQYF; CDR3 DNA: TGTGCCACCAGCAGATCAGGGGGTCAAGAGACCCAGTACTTC
D gene: .; J gene: TRBJ2-3; V gene: TRBV7-3; clone size: .; CDR3 protein: CASSSLSTDTQYF; CDR3 DNA: TGTGCCAGCAGCTCACTGAGCACAGATACGCAGTATTTT
D gene: .; J gene: TRBJ1-1; V gene: TRBV5-1; clone size: few; CDR3 protein: CASSPGDNAWNTEAFF; CDR3 DNA: TGCGCCAGCAGCCCTGGGGACAATGCCTGGAACACTGAAGCTTTCTTT
D gene: .; J gene: TRBJ2-5; V gene: TRBV7-9; clone size: few; CDR3 protein: CASSAGTLKTQYF; CDR3 DNA: TGTGCCAGCAGCGCAGGGACTTTAAAGACCCAGTACTTC